This T cell receptor beta chain comes out of a study of T cell clones after liver transplantation. Study-wide context: Tolerant meant at least one year fully off immunosuppression without liver enzymes above twice normal. Samples came pre-transplant, pre-randomization before withdrawal, and post-randomization after withdrawal ended.

The CDR3 runs 13 residues. The V and J ends lost 1 base and 5 bases respectively, with 9 bases between them. CDR1 is MGHRA, CDR2 YSYEKL, per germline. This clone has more than one count but fewer than ten. Its antigen is as yet unknown. General study results and limits: The donor-reactive repertoire was only partly measurable in two subjects, lacking donor cells.

The table came from immunoSEQ multiplex PCR; TCRdb's copy has only in-frame clones and leaves some out. The sample shows nearly 55,000 clones, around 84% of them seen only once. Specimen: CD4+ T cells from blood, collected before liver transplant. This clonotype originated in a human donor who received a liver transplant. The chain links TRBV4-1 to TRBJ2-7; maybe TRBD2 (6 bases). In DNA, the CDR3 is TGCGCCAGCAGCCAAGTTCAGCGGGACGAGCAGTACTTC. Translation: CASSQVQRDEQYF.